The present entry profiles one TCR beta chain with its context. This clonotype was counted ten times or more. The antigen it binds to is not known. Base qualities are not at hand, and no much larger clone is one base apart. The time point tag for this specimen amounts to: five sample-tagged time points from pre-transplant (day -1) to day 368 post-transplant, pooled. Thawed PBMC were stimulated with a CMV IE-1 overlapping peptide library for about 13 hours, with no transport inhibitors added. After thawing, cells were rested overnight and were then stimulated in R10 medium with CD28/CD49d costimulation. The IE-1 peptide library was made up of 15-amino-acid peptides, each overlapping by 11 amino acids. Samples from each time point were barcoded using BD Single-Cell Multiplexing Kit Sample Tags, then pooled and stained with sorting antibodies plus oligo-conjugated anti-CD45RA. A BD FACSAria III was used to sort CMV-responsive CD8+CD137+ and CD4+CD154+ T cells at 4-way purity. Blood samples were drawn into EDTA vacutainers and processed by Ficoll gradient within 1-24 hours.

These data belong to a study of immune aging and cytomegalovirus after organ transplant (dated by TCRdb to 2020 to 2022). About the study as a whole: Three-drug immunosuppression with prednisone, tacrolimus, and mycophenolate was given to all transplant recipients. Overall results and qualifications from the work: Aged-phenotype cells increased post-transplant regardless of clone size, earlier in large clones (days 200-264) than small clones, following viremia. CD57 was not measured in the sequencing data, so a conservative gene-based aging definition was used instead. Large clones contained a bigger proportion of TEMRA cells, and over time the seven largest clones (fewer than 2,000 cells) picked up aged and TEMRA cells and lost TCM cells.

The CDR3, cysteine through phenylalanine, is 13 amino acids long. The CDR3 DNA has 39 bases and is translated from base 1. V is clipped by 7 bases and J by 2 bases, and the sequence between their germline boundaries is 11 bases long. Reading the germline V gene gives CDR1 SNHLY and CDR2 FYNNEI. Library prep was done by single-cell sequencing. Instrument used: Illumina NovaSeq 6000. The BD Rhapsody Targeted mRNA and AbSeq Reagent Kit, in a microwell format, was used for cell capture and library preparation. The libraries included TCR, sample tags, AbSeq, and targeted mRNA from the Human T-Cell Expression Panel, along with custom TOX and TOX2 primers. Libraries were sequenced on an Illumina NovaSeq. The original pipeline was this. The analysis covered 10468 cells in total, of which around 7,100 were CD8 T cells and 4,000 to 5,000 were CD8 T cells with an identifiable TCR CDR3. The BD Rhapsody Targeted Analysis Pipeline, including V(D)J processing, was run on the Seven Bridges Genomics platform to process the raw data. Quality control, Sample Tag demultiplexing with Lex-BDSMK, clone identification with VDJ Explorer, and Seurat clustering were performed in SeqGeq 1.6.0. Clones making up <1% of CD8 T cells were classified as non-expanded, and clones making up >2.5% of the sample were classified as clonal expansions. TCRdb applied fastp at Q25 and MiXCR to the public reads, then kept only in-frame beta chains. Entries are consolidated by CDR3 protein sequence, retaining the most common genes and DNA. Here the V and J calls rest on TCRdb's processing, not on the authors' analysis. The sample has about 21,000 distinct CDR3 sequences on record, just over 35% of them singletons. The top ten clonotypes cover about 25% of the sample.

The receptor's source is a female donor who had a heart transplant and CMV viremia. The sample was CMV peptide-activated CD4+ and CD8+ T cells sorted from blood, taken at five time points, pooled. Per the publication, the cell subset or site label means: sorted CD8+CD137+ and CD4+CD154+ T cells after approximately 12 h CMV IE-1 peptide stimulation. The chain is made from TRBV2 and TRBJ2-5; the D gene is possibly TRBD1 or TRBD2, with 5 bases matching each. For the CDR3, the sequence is CASTGTRQETQYF. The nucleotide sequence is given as TGTGCCAGCACCGGGACGCGGCAAGAGACCCAGTACTTC.